These 21 T cell receptor beta chains were all obtained from the same sample, sequenced in a study of identical twins. Using its own MiXCR run on the 5' RACE reads, TCRdb lists one record per CDR3 protein. The sample contains 700,000 to 950,000 distinct CDR3 sequences, roughly an eighth of which appear only once. The same data also went into a second study, on yellow fever vaccine responses in identical twins.

What was sequenced was PBMCs. These receptors were obtained from a woman aged 18-29 years in good health.

The rearrangement uses TRBV18 and TRBJ2-3; TRBD2 matches 9 bases. V was clipped by 0 bases and J by 8 bases; unmatched bases: 9. This CDR3 spans 16 amino acids. Germline assignment: CDR1 KGHSH and CDR2 LQKENI. CDR3 region: CASSPPNFVSGGTQYF. The CDR3 DNA reads as TGTGCCAGCTCACCACCGAATTTTGTTAGCGGGGGTACGCAGTATTTT.

The V and J genes are TRBV2 and TRBJ1-1, with unresolved D. V was pared by 5 bases and J by 0 bases, with 13 bases between. Per germline, CDR1 SNHLY and CDR2 FYNNEI. CDR3 length: 15 amino acids. The CDR3 nucleotides are TGTGCCAGCAGTCCTGGTAGAGACATGAACACTGAAGCTTTCTTT. This gives the protein CASSPGRDMNTEAFF.

The chain recombines TRBV11-1 with TRBJ2-6, with D maybe TRBD1 (5 bases). Between the trimmed V and J ends, which lost 2 bases and 0 bases, there was a span of 14 bases. There are 18 residues in the CDR3. Germline V gives CDR1 SGHAT, CDR2 FQDESV (reference sequence). The CDR3 region has the DNA TGTGCCAGCAGCTTAAAGGGCAGGGTATTCTCTGGGGCCAACGTCCTGACTTTC. It specifies CASSLKGRVFSGANVLTF.

The chain is built from TRBV2 and TRBJ1-2; D may be TRBD1 (5 bases). Trimming cost V 0 bases and J 7 bases, with 12 bases left between them. The CDR3 covers 14 residues. Germline CDR1 SNHLY, CDR2 FYNNEI. The CDR3 nucleotides read TGTGCCAGCAGTGAAGCGGGGGGGAAAGGTGGCTACACCTTC. As protein: CASSEAGGKGGYTF.

This clonotype was counted at least ten times. The genes are TRBV4-2 and TRBJ2-1; 13 nucleotides align to TRBD2. Looked up from germline, CDR1 is LGHNA and CDR2 is YNFKEQ. V shed 1 base and J 6 bases; nucleotides not matched to a gene: 6. The CDR3 loop spans 17 amino acids. The CDR3 DNA reads as TGTGCCAGCAGCCAAGGCGGGACTAGCGGGGACAGCAATGAGCAGTTCTTC. Protein sequence: CASSQGGTSGDSNEQFF.

The chain is built from TRBV7-2 and TRBJ1-4; 9 bases match TRBD1. The CDR3 runs to 16 residues. Trimming took 5 bases from V and 7 from J; bases not matched to a gene: 11. Germline V gives CDR1 SGHTA, CDR2 FQGNSA. The CDR3 spells CASSPRRTGVVEKLFF. The CDR3 DNA follows: TGTGCCAGCAGCCCGCGGAGGACAGGGGTGGTTGAAAAACTGTTTTTT.

This chain uses TRBV25-1 with TRBJ2-3; 10 nucleotides agree with TRBD2. The length of the CDR3 is 19 residues. V lost 3 bases, J lost 4 bases, and 16 bases stayed unmatched. Germline values: CDR1 MGHDK, CDR2 SYGVNS. In DNA, the CDR3 is TGTGCCAGCAGTGAGACCCCCCCCTCGGGACTAGCGAGTGCAGATACGCAGTATTTT. Its protein is CASSETPPSGLASADTQYF.

V and J are TRBV4-2 and TRBJ2-5; D unclear. Trimming pared 0 bases from V and 5 bases from J, leaving 10 bases between. Germline lookup yields CDR1 LGHNA and CDR2 YNFKEQ. There are 14 residues in the CDR3. CDR3 sequence reads: CASSQETVGETQYF. The CDR3 nucleotides are TGTGCCAGCAGCCAAGAAACGGTTGGGGAGACCCAGTACTTC.

The chain couples TRBV9 to TRBJ2-7, with 7 bases identical to TRBD1. Germline V lookup: CDR1 SGDLS, CDR2 YYNGEE. This CDR3 is built from 14 residues. V shed 0 bases and J 3 bases; nucleotides not matched to a gene: 3. The CDR3 reads CASSVEDRFYEQYF. The CDR3 nucleotides read TGTGCCAGCAGCGTAGAGGACAGGTTCTACGAGCAGTACTTC.

The J gene is TRBJ2-1, the V gene TRBV11-2; TRBD2 matches 8 bases. V gave up 1 base and J gave up 5 bases; unmatched junction bases: 13. The germline V gene has CDR1 SGHAT and CDR2 FQNNGV. This CDR3 region has 18 residues. CDR3 in amino acids: CASSLVWPIGLANNEQFF. In DNA form, the CDR3 reads TGTGCCAGCAGCTTAGTTTGGCCTATAGGACTAGCCAACAATGAGCAGTTCTTC.

This clonotype was picked up many times. The chain carries TRBV28 and TRBJ2-5; 11 bases agree with TRBD1. The CDR3 is 15 amino acids. Germline CDR1 reads MDHEN; CDR2 reads SYDVKM. Germline trimming cut 4 bases from V and 5 bases from J; bases unmatched to any gene: 6. The CDR3 nucleotides read TGTGCCAGCAGTTCCGGGACAGGGGGTTTGGAGACCCAGTACTTC. Translated, it gives CASSSGTGGLETQYF.

The chain combines TRBV7-9 with TRBJ2-1; TRBD2 matches 13 bases. CDR3 length: 15 amino acids. V shed 5 bases and J 9 bases; nucleotides not matched to a gene: 7. The germline V gene has CDR1 SEHNR and CDR2 FQNEAQ (reference sequence). The CDR3 sequence: CASSILAGGPIEQFF. Here the CDR3 DNA reads TGTGCCAGCAGCATACTAGCGGGAGGGCCGATTGAGCAGTTCTTC. Full variable domain (rest looked up from reference TRBV7-9 and TRBJ2-1): DTGVSQNPRHKITKRGQNVTFRCDPISEHNRLYWYRQTLGQGPEFLTYFQNEAQLEKSRLLSDRFSAERPKGSFSTLEIQRTEQGDSAMYLCASSILAGGPIEQFFGPGTRLTVL.

As for this clonotype: Sequence at one end of the junction differs from germline and may be a read error. The V call is TRBV5-1, the J call TRBJ2-7; no reliable D call. CDR3 length: 13 amino acids. Germline-derived CDR1 and CDR2 are SGHRS and YFSETQ. CDR3 sequence reads: CASSLGRATDPFF. Here the CDR3 DNA reads TGCGCCAGCAGCTTGGGCCGGGCGACGGACCCCTTTTTC.

This clonotype was found many times. This chain connects TRBV10-3 to TRBJ2-7; D tentatively reads TRBD1 or TRBD2 (5 bases each). Trimming cost V 10 bases and J 2 bases, with 21 bases left between them. CDR1 is ENHRY and CDR2 is SYGVKD in the germline V gene. CDR3 length: 15 residues. DNA for the CDR3: TGTGCCACCGCCTTTGGGACGGAGAGCCCCTACGAGCAGTACGTC. Protein sequence: CATAFGTESPYEQYV.

The table lists this clonotype with a few counts. This chain joins TRBV4-1 and TRBJ1-2, with D hard to call. Trimming left V 0 bases short and J 7 bases short, with 6 bases between. The CDR3 loop spans 12 amino acids. Germline CDR1 MGHRA, CDR2 YSYEKL. CDR3 protein: CASSQDYGGYTF. CDR3 nucleotides: TGCGCCAGCAGCCAAGATTATGGTGGCTACACCTTC.

This clonotype was seen a few times. The chain employs TRBV12-3 or TRBV12-4 and TRBJ2-1; the D gene could be TRBD1 or TRBD2 (5 bases each). V was pared by 5 bases and J by 10 bases, with 15 bases between. The CDR3 loop spans 13 amino acids. The CDR3 spells CASSPDSWGEQFF. For the CDR3, the DNA is TGTGCCAGCAGTCCTGACAGCTGGGGGGAGCAGTTCTTC.

In this sample, this clonotype turned up a few times. The J gene is TRBJ1-2, the V gene TRBV12-3 or TRBV12-4; possibly TRBD1 for D (6 bases). The CDR3 extends over 15 amino acids. V lost 7 bases, J lost 3 bases, and 18 bases lay in between. CDR3 DNA sequence: TGTGCCAGCATCCTTACAGGGCGGCTTCACTATGGCTACACCTTC. As protein: CASILTGRLHYGYTF.

This chain uses TRBV6-2 or TRBV6-3 with TRBJ2-5; D unclear. CDR3 length: 11 residues. From germline, CDR1 is MNHEY and CDR2 SVGEGT. V was pared by 5 bases and J by 5 bases, with 6 bases between. CDR3: CASSRIETQYF. DNA for the CDR3: TGTGCCAGCAGTCGGATTGAGACCCAGTACTTC.

This clonotype was found a few times. J is TRBJ1-1 and V is TRBV27; D gene uncertain. Looked up from germline, CDR1 is MNHEY and CDR2 is SMNVEV (reference sequence). The CDR3 contains 12 residues. V lost 10 bases and J 1 base, leaving 10 bases between the germline ends. Written as DNA, the CDR3 is TGTGCCACCACCGGGAGGAACACTGAAGCTTTCTTT. Encoded protein: CATTGRNTEAFF.

This clonotype was picked up a small number of times. The chain recombines TRBV28 with TRBJ2-4; the D gene could be TRBD1 or TRBD2 (5 bases each). The V end was cut by 6 bases, the J end by 6 bases, with 18 bases between. This CDR3 has 15 amino acids. Germline lookup yields CDR1 MDHEN and CDR2 SYDVKM. CDR3 protein: CASRTRVNAGNIQYF. In DNA, the CDR3 is TGTGCCAGCAGGACCAGGGTGAATGCGGGAAACATTCAGTACTTC.

The J gene is TRBJ2-6, the V gene TRBV6-1; D remains ambiguous. CDR3 length: 16 residues. Trimming removed 7 bases at V and 2 bases at J, with 15 bases between. Per germline, CDR1 MNHNS and CDR2 SASEGT. The CDR3 reads CASIIGWGAGANVLTF. The CDR3 region has the DNA TGTGCCAGCATCATAGGGTGGGGTGCTGGGGCCAACGTCCTGACTTTC.